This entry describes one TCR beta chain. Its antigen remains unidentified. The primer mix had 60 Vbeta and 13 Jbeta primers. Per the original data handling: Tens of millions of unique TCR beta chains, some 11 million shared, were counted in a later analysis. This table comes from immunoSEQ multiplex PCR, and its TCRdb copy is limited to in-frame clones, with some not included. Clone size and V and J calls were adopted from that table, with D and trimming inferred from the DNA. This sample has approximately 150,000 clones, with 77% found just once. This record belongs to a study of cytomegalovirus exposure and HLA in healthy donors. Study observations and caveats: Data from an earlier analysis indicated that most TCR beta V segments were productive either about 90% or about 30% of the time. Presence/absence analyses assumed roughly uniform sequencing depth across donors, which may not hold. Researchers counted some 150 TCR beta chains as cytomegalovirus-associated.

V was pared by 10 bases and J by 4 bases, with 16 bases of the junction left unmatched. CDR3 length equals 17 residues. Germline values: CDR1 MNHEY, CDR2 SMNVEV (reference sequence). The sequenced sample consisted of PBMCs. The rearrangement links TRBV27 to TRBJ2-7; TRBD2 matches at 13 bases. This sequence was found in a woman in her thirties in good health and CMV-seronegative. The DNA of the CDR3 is TGTGCCATCCTAGGGACTAGCGGGGCCCTTGGGGTGTACGAGCAGTACTTC. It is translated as CAILGTSGALGVYEQYF.